The 11 T cell receptor beta chains below were found in one sample sequenced in a study of cytomegalovirus exposure and HLA in healthy donors. Here immunoSEQ multiplex PCR was the method, and the copy in TCRdb shows in-frame clones only, minus some. The data hold fewer than 200,000 clones, with roughly 86% observed a single time. The sequenced sample was PBMCs. All receptors derive from a woman aged 18 to 35 in good health and CMV-seropositive.

This clone appeared a single time. This sequence joins TRBV18 and TRBJ1-5; the D gene is possibly TRBD1 (6 bases). The CDR3 extends over 14 amino acids. Trimming removed 6 bases from V and 0 bases from J, with 9 bases in between. The germline CDR1 and CDR2 sequences are KGHSH and LQKENI. In nucleotides, the CDR3 is TGTGCCAGCTCCCAGGGGCATAGCAATCAGCCCCAGCATTTT. Translated, it gives CASSQGHSNQPQHF. Based on the CDR3 plus reference TRBV18 and TRBJ1-5, the full variable domain is NAGVMQNPRHLVRRRGQEARLRCSPMKGHSHVYWYRQLPEEGLKFMVYLQKENIIDESGMPKERFSAEFPKEGPSILRIQQVVRGDSAAYFCASSQGHSNQPQHFGDGTRLSIL.

This clone was counted only a few times. The chain links TRBV19 to TRBJ2-1, with 13 nucleotides matching TRBD2. Per germline, CDR1 LNHDA and CDR2 SQIVND (reference sequence). CDR3 length: 15 amino acids. J was trimmed by 10 bases and V by 7 bases; bases with no gene match: 10. CDR3 coding DNA: TGTGCCAGTACCACCGGGACTAGCGGGGACCGGGAGCAGTTCTTC. Protein: CASTTGTSGDREQFF. The full variable domain, in which reference TRBV19 and TRBJ2-1 provide the parts outside the CDR3, is DGGITQSPKYLFRKEGQNVTLSCEQNLNHDAMYWYRQDPGQGLRLIYYSQIVNDFQKGDIAEGYSVSREKKESFPLTVTSAQKNPTAFYLCASTTGTSGDREQFFGPGTRLTVL.

The chain uses TRBV28 and TRBJ2-7; 8 nucleotides line up with TRBD2. Germline trimming cut 6 bases from V and 4 bases from J; bases unmatched to any gene: 8. The CDR3 has 14 residues. Germline CDR1 MDHEN, CDR2 SYDVKM. CDR3 nucleotide sequence: TGTGCCAGCAGGCCAGCGGGAGCACGGTACGAGCAGTACTTC. Protein: CASRPAGARYEQYF.

The sample holds one count of this clone. The J gene is TRBJ2-3, the V gene TRBV7-2; D possibly corresponds to TRBD2 (5 bases). Germline loops: CDR1 SGHTA, CDR2 FQGNSA. This CDR3 is built from 16 residues. The V end was cut by 2 bases, the J end by 2 bases, with 14 bases between. CDR3 sequence: CASSLTWTSPTDTQYF. The CDR3 DNA reads as TGTGCCAGCAGCTTAACGTGGACTTCACCCACAGATACGCAGTATTTT.

The rearrangement joins TRBV18 to TRBJ1-1; maybe TRBD1 (6 bases). There are 13 residues in the CDR3. CDR1 is KGHSH and CDR2 is LQKENI in the germline V gene. The V and J ends lost 8 bases and 8 bases respectively, with 18 bases between them. CDR3 protein: CASEIQQGREAFF. CDR3 bases: TGTGCCAGCGAAATCCAACAGGGTCGGGAAGCTTTCTTT.

The gene calls are TRBV11-3 and TRBJ2-1, with D perhaps TRBD1 (8 bases). The V gene's germline CDR1 is SGHNT and CDR2 YENEEA. The CDR3 has 12 amino acids. Trimming removed 7 bases from V and 6 bases from J, with 10 bases in between. This CDR3 reads CASNRGGNEQFF. CDR3 nucleotide sequence: TGTGCCAGCAACAGGGGGGGCAATGAGCAGTTCTTC.

About this clone: Sequence at one end of the junction differs from germline and may be a read error. This rearrangement joins TRBV7-7 to TRBJ2-7; 8 nucleotides agree with TRBD2. CDR3 length: 13 residues. Germline CDR1 and CDR2: SSHAT and FNYEAQ (reference sequence). The CDR3 protein is CASSLAGRGEQYF. The DNA for the CDR3 is TGTGCTAGCAGCTTAGCGGGGAGGGGAGAGCAGTACTTC.

The chain carries TRBV6-1 and TRBJ1-4; D not resolved. CDR3 length equals 11 residues. V gave up 6 bases and J gave up 12 bases, with 11 bases separating them. Germline values: CDR1 MNHNS, CDR2 SASEGT. CDR3 in amino acids: CASRGAEELFF. For the CDR3, the DNA is TGTGCCAGCAGAGGAGCCGAAGAACTGTTTTTT.

CDR3 residues: CASSFRSGGIYEQYF. CDR3 in DNA: TGTGCCAGCAGCTTTCGTAGCGGGGGCATCTACGAGCAGTACTTC. This sequence joins TRBV5-6 and TRBJ2-7, with 9 bases fitting TRBD2. The CDR3 is 15 residues long. V lost 2 bases, J lost 3 bases, and 6 bases stayed unmatched. Per germline, CDR1 SGHDT and CDR2 YYEEEE.

CDR3 residues: CASSLRGGTTSYEQYF. Here the CDR3 DNA reads TGCGCCAGCAGCTTGAGAGGGGGTACGACCTCCTACGAGCAGTACTTC. The V and J genes are TRBV5-1 and TRBJ2-7, with a tentative D call TRBD1 (6 bases). Germline V gene data show CDR1 as SGHRS and CDR2 as YFSETQ. V was cut by 1 base and J by 0 bases, with 14 bases left in between. There are 16 residues in the CDR3.

The chain joins TRBV14 to TRBJ2-5; 13 bases match TRBD2. V shed 5 bases and J 5 bases; nucleotides not matched to a gene: 5. CDR3 length: 15 amino acids. Looked up from germline, CDR1 is SGHDN and CDR2 is FVKESK. Here the CDR3 reads CASSRTSGRSETQYF. The CDR3 DNA reads as TGTGCCAGCAGCAGGACTAGCGGGAGATCGGAGACCCAGTACTTC.